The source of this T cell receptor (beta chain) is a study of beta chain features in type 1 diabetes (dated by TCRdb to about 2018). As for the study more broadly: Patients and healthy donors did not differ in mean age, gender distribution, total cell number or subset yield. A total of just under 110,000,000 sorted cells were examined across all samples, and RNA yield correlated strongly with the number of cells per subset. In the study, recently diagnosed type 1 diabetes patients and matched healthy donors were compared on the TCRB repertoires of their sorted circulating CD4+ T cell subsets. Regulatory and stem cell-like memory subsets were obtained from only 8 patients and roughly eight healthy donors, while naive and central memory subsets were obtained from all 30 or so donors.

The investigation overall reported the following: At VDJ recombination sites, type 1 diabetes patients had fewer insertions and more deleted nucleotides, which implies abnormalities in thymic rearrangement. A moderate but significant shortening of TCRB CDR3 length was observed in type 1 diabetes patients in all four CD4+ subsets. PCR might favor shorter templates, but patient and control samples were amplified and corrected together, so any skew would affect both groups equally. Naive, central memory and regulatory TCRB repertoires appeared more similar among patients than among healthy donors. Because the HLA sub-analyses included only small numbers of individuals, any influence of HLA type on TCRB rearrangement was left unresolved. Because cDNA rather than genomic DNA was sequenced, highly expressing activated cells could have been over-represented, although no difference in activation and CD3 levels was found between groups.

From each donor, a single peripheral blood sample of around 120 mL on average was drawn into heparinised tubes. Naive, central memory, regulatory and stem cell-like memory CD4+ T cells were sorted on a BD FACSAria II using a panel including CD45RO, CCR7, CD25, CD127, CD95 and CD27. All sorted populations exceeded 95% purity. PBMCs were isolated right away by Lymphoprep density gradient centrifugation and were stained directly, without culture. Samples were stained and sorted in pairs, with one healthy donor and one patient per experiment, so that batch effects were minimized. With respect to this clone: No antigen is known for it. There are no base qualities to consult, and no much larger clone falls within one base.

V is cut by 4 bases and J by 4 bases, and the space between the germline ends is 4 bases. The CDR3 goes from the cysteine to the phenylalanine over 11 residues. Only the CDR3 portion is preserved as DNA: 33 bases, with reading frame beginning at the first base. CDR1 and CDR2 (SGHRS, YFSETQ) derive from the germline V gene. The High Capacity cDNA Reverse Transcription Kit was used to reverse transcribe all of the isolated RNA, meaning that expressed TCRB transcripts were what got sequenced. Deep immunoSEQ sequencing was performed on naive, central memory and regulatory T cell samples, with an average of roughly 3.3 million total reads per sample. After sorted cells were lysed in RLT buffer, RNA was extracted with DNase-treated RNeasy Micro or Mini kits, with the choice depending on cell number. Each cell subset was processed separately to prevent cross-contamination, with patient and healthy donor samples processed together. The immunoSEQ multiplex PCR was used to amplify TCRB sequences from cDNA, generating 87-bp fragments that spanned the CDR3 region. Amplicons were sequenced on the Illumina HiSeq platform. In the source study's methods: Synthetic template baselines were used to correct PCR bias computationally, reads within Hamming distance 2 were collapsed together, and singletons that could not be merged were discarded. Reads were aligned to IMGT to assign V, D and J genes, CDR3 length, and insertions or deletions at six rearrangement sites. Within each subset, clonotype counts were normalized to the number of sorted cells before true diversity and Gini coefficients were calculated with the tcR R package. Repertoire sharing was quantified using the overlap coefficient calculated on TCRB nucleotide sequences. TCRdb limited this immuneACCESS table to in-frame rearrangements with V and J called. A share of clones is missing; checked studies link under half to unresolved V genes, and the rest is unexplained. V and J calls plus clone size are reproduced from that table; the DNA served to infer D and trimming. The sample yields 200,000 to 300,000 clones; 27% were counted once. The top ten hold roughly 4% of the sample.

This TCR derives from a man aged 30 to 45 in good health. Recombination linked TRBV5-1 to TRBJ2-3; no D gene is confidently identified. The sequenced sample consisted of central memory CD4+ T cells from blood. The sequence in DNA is TGCGCCAGCAGCCATGCAGATACGCAGTATTTT. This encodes CASSHADTQYF.